This T cell receptor beta chain was recorded in a study of blood T cells in healthy people across ages. Points from the study as a whole: Naive T cell percentage by flow cytometry tracked strongly with beta diversity. The fall in TCR beta diversity per million T cells was roughly linear with age. For the donors, CMV status was unknown and possibly confounded expanded clonotype changes.

There are 15 residues in the CDR3. CDR1 and CDR2 (germline): SGHRS, YFSETQ. Trimming cost V 0 bases and J 4 bases; bases outside gene matches: 6. Primed by a sample-barcoded 5' primer and a J-beta primer mix, a second PCR proceeded for about 6 to 12 cycles. A 12-random-nucleotide template-switch adaptor tagged each cDNA molecule. From the 5' RACE reads, TCRdb called clonotypes with MiXCR, one entry per CDR3 protein. The sample lists roughly 2 million distinct CDR3 sequences, less than 50% occurring once. A remark on this clonotype: No antigen is known for it.

The source is a woman between 40 and 50 years old in good health. The rearrangement joins TRBV5-1 to TRBJ1-1; 7 nucleotides agree with TRBD1. Sequencing was carried out using blood. CDR3: CASSLGQGGFTEAFF. The CDR3 region has the DNA TGCGCCAGCAGCTTGGGACAGGGAGGCTTCACTGAAGCTTTCTTT.